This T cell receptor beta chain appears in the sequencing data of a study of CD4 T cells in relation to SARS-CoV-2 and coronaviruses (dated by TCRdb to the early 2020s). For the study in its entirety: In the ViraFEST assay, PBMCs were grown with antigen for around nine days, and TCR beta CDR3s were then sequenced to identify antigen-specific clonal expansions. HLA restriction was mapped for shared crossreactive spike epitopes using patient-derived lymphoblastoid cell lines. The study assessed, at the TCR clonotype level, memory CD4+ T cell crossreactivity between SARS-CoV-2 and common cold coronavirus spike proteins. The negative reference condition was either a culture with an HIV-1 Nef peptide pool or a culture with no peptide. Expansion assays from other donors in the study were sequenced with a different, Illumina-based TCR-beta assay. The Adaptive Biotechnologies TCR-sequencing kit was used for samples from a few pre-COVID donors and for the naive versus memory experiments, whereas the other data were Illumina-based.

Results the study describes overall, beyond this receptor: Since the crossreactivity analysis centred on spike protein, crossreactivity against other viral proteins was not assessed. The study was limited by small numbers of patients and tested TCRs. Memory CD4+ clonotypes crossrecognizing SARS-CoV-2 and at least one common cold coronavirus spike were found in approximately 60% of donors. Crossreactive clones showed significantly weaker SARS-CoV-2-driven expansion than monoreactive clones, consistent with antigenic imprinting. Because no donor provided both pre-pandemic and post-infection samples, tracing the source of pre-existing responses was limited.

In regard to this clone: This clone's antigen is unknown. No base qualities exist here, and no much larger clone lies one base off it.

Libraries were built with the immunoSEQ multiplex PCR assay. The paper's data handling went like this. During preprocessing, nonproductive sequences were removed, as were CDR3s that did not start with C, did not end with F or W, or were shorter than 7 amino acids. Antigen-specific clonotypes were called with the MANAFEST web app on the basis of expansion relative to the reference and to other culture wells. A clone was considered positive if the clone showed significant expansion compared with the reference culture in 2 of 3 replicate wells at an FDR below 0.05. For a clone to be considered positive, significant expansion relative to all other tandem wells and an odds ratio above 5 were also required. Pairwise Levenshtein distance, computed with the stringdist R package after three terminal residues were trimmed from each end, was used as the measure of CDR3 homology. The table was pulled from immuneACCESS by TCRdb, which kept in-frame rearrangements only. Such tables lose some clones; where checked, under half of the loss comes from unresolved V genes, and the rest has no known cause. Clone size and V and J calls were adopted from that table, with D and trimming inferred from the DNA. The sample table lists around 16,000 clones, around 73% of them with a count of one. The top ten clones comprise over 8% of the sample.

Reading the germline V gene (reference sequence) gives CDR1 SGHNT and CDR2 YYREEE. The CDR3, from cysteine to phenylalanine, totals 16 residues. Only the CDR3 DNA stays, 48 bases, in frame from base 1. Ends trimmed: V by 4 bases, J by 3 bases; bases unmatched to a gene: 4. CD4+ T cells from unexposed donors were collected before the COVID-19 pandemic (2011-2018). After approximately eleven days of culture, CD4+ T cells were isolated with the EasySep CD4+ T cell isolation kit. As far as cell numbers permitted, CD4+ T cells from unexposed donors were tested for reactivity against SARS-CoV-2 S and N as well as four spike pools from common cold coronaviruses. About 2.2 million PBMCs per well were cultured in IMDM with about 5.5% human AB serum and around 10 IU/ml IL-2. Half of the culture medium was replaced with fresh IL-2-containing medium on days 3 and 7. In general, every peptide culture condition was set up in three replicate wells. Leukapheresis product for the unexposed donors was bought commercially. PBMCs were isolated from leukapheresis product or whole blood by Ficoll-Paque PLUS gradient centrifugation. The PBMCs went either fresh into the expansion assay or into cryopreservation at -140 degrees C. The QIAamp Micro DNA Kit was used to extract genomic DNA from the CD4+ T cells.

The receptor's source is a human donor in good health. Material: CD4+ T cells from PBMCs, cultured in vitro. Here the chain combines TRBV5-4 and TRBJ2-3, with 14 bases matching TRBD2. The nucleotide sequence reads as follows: TGTGCCAGCAGCCTCCGGACTAGCGGGAGGACAGATACGCAGTATTTT. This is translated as CASSLRTSGRTDTQYF. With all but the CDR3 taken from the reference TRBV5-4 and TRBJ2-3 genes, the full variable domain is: ETGVTQSPTHLIKTRGQQVTLRCSSQSGHNTVSWYQQALGQGPQFIFQYYREEENGRGNFPPRFSGLQFPNYSSELNVNALELDDSALYLCASSLRTSGRTDTQYFGPGTRLTVL.